The T cell receptor (beta chain) under discussion was sequenced for a study of cytomegalovirus exposure and HLA in healthy donors. About the research overall: The 120 or so validation repertoires used a platform that matched the one used for the 666 first-cohort repertoires, as a later analysis reported. Study findings and constraints: The authors listed around 150 TCR beta chains as cytomegalovirus-associated. The TCR clusters that emerged in the first cohort tended, a later analysis found, to co-occur in the roughly 110 validation repertoires. As was reported, the classifier diagnosed cytomegalovirus status with high specificity and sensitivity.

This CDR3 is built from 16 residues. Germline lookup yields CDR1 MGHRA and CDR2 YSYEKL. Unmatched junction bases numbered 11, after V lost 4 bases and J lost 5 bases. Points on this clone: As yet, its antigen is unknown.

Sequencing used immunoSEQ multiplex PCR; TCRdb keeps in-frame clones, though not all of them. Among 100,000 to 120,000 clones listed, about 92% were seen once. The rearrangement links TRBV4-1 to TRBJ2-1; 7 nucleotides match TRBD2. The sequencing input was PBMCs. The clonotype originates from a woman aged 18-35 years in good health and CMV-seronegative. The CDR3 loop reads CASSPLSPLADNEQFF. DNA of the CDR3: TGCGCCAGCAGCCCCTTAAGCCCCCTAGCGGACAATGAGCAGTTCTTC.